Listed here are 23 T cell receptor beta chains from one sample, sequenced in a study of T cell clonality in common variable immunodeficiency. Study-wide points: Common variable immunodeficiency TCR beta sequences reportedly had fewer deletions and N-nucleotide insertions.

These receptors lack a known antigen. Sequencing was performed with immunoSEQ multiplex PCR; in TCRdb, only in-frame clones are kept and a portion is missing. The sample shows just over 20,000 clones, none of them appearing just once. The material sequenced was peripheral blood mononuclear cells. The receptors here all came from a human donor with common variable immunodeficiency.

This clone was found many times. The read comes to an end 3 residues before the CDR3 does, leaving the germline J gene to fill in the end. V is TRBV19 and J is TRBJ1-2; the D is unclear. CDR1 is LNHDA and CDR2 is SQIVND in the germline V gene (reference sequence). V was pared by 5 bases and J by 4 bases, with 8 bases between. The CDR3 sequence is 12 residues long. The part of the CDR3 DNA that was read is TGTGCCAGTAGTCCAGCGATCTATGGC. Translating it yields CASSPAIYG. From start to end, the CDR3 is CASSPAIYGYTF.

The table lists this clone with many counts. The read finishes 3 residues shy of the CDR3 end, and the germline J gene is used to complete it. This specimen includes other DNA sequences encoding the same CDR3. This chain joins TRBV14 and TRBJ1-1, with TRBD1 matching over 10 bases. Germline-derived CDR1 and CDR2 are SGHDN and FVKESK. The CDR3 covers 16 residues. After removal of 4 bases from V and 4 bases from J, the junction contained 9 bases not matched to a gene. The sequenced part of the CDR3 DNA is TGTGCCAGCAGCCCTCGGGACAGGGGTCACGGCACTGAA. Protein: CASSPRDRGHGTE. The entire CDR3 reads CASSPRDRGHGTEAFF.

This clone was found many times. The read falls 3 residues short of the CDR3 end, and the missing part is taken from the germline J gene. J is TRBJ1-1 and V is TRBV28; D is possibly TRBD1 (5 bases). V shed 1 base and J shed 3 bases, with 15 bases lying between them. This CDR3 comprises 16 residues. CDR1 and CDR2 (germline): MDHEN, SYDVKM. The CDR3: CASSLSGGWLYTEAFF. The part of the CDR3 DNA that was read is TGTGCCAGCAGTTTATCGGGGGGATGGTTGTACACTGAA.

This clone was counted many times. Coverage ceases 3 residues before the CDR3 finishes, and the germline J gene fills in the end. This rearrangement joins TRBV5-6 to TRBJ1-5; D unresolved. This CDR3 comprises 15 residues. Germline V lookup: CDR1 SGHDT, CDR2 YYEEEE. V lost 0 bases to trimming and J lost 6 bases, with 13 bases between them. Here the CDR3 reads CASSLAGGFGQPQHF. The CDR3 bases that were read are TGTGCCAGCAGCTTGGCCGGTGGTTTCGGTCAGCCC.

This clone came up many times. The read stops 3 residues short of the end of the CDR3; the missing end is completed from the germline J gene. V and J are TRBV5-4 and TRBJ2-5; the match to TRBD2 covers 7 bases. The CDR3 consists of 16 residues. The trim removed 1 base at V and 2 bases at J, leaving 8 bases unmatched. Germline V gene sequence: CDR1 SGHNT, CDR2 YYREEE (reference sequence). The CDR3 spells CASSLMGGTDQETQYF. CDR3 DNA, as far as it was read: TGTGCCAGCAGCTTGATGGGGGGGACCGATCAAGAGACC.

This clone came up many times. The read is 3 residues too short to cover the CDR3 end, so that end is filled in from the germline J gene. J is TRBJ1-2 and V is TRBV19, with D possibly being TRBD1 (6 bases). The V gene lost 5 bases and the J gene lost 0 bases, with 13 bases spanning the gap. Germline-derived CDR1 and CDR2 are LNHDA and SQIVND (reference sequence). The CDR3 is 15 amino acids. CDR3 protein: CASSPGQQSNYGYTF. Partial CDR3 DNA: TGTGCCAGTAGTCCTGGACAGCAATCTAACTATGGC.

This clone has at least ten counts. The CDR3 extends 3 residues past the end of the read, so its final part is completed from the germline J gene. V gene TRBV5-1 combines with J gene TRBJ1-5, with TRBD1 matching over 12 bases. V shed 4 bases, J shed 7 bases, and the junction held 9 bases outside the gene matches. CDR1 SGHRS and CDR2 YFSETQ come from the germline V gene. This CDR3 is 16 amino acids long. The CDR3 sequence is CASSQGGQGAGQPQHF. CDR3 bases read: TGCGCCAGCAGCCAGGGGGGACAGGGGGCAGGACAGCCC.

In its sample, this clone was seen many times. The read falls 3 residues short of the CDR3 end, and the missing part is taken from the germline J gene. J is TRBJ1-1 and V is TRBV7-9; D might be TRBD1 (6 bases). Looked up from germline, CDR1 is SEHNR and CDR2 is FQNEAQ (reference sequence). This CDR3 comprises 14 residues. V was clipped by 5 bases and J by 1 base, with 11 bases between them. CDR3 residues: CASSDQQGNTEAFF. Incomplete CDR3 DNA: TGTGCCAGCAGCGACCAACAGGGGAACACTGAA.

Concerning this clone: The read terminates 3 residues before the CDR3 end, so the remaining end is supplied by the germline J gene. The genes are TRBV7-9 and TRBJ1-3; tentatively, D is TRBD1 (5 bases). Germline CDR1 reads SEHNR; CDR2 reads FQNEAQ (reference sequence). With 1 base removed from V and 1 base from J, the gap between germline ends came to 8 bases. This CDR3 comprises 15 residues. The CDR3 sequence is CASSLVSGSGNTIYF. CDR3 bases read: TGTGCCAGCAGCTTAGTTTCAGGGTCTGGAAACACC.

This clone was seen ten or more times. CDR3 DNA (partial): TGTGCCAGCAGTTTAAGGGGTAATGGAAACACC. Translation gives CASSLRGNGNT. The CDR3, in full, reads CASSLRGNGNTIYF. This chain links TRBV27 with TRBJ1-3, with a tentative D call TRBD1 (5 bases). The read terminates 3 residues before the CDR3 end, so the remaining end is supplied by the germline J gene. Trimming took off 2 bases at V and 3 bases at J, with 8 bases between the two ends. This CDR3 is built from 14 residues. CDR1 MNHEY and CDR2 SMNVEV come from the germline V gene (reference sequence).

This clone was recorded many times. The CDR3 end lies 3 residues beyond the end of the read and is filled in from the germline J gene. The rearrangement links TRBV4-1 to TRBJ1-1, with a weak D call TRBD1 (5 bases). Germline V gene lookup returns CDR1 MGHRA and CDR2 YSYEKL. V dropped 1 base and J dropped 1 base, with 10 bases sitting between them. This CDR3 has 15 residues. The CDR3 loop is CASSQGWGGNTEAFF. The sequenced part of the CDR3 DNA is TGCGCCAGCAGCCAAGGATGGGGGGGGAACACTGAA.

This clone came up many times. The sequence runs out 3 residues before the end of the CDR3; the remainder is reconstructed from the germline J gene. This rearrangement joins TRBV6-2 or TRBV6-3 to TRBJ2-3; D is unresolved. This CDR3 contains 14 residues. The V gene's germline CDR1 is MNHEY and CDR2 SVGEGT. The V end lost 0 bases, the J end lost 2 bases, and 6 bases lay between the germline ends. The sequenced CDR3 bases are TGTGCCAGCAGTTACTCGCCTAACACAGATACG. Its translation is CASSYSPNTDT. The whole CDR3 sequence reads CASSYSPNTDTQYF.

This clone has a count of ten or more. Read sequence stops 3 residues before the CDR3 end, and the germline J gene provides the missing end. The chain has TRBV7-3 and TRBJ1-2, with a tentative D call TRBD1 (5 bases). The ends were cut back, 0 bases at V and 3 bases at J, with 8 bases in the middle. The germline gives CDR1 SGHTA, CDR2 FQGTGA. The CDR3 has 14 residues. The DNA read from the CDR3 is TGTGCCAGCAGCTTAACGGCGGGGGACTATGGC. It codes for CASSLTAGDYG. The whole CDR3 reads CASSLTAGDYGYTF.

In this sample, this clone turned up many times. The read ends 3 residues shy of where the CDR3 ends; the end is completed using the germline J gene. The J gene is TRBJ2-3, the V gene TRBV5-1; 14 bases match TRBD2. V was clipped by 4 bases and J by 6 bases; unmatched bases: 7. In germline, CDR1 is SGHRS, CDR2 YFSETQ. This CDR3 spans 16 amino acids. Here the CDR3 reads CASSVTSGGAWDTQYF. CDR3 bases read: TGCGCCAGCAGCGTGACTAGCGGGGGGGCCTGGGATACG. The full variable domain, its missing parts supplied by reference TRBV5-1 and TRBJ2-3, is KAGVTQTPRYLIKTRGQQVTLSCSPISGHRSVSWYQQTPGQGLQFLFEYFSETQRNKGNFPGRFSGRQFSNSRSEMNVSTLELGDSALYLCASSVTSGGAWDTQYFGPGTRLTVL.

The sample holds many counts of this clone. The read ends 3 residues before the CDR3 terminus; that terminus is restored from the germline J gene. The V call is TRBV6-4, the J call TRBJ2-1; 9 bases align to TRBD2. V shed 4 bases and J 2 bases; nucleotides not matched to a gene: 3. CDR1 is MRHNA, CDR2 SNTAGT, per germline. This CDR3 comprises 15 residues. CDR3 DNA (partial): TGTGCCAGCAGTGTCGAGCGGGGGGCCTACAATGAG. Amino acid sequence: CASSVERGAYNE. The entire CDR3 is CASSVERGAYNEQFF.

The part of the CDR3 DNA that was read is TGTGCCAGTAGTACCCTAGCGGGGGGGAACACCGGGGAG. Protein product: CASSTLAGGNTGE. The whole CDR3 is CASSTLAGGNTGELFF. The genes are TRBV19 and TRBJ2-2; TRBD2 aligns across 11 bases. The CDR3 goes on 3 residues after the read ends, and that part is filled in from the germline J gene. CDR3 size: 16 residues. Per the germline V gene, CDR1 is LNHDA and CDR2 is SQIVND (reference sequence). V lost 4 bases, J lost 1 base, and 2 bases stayed unmatched.

This clone was observed at least ten times. Coverage ceases 3 residues before the CDR3 finishes, and the germline J gene fills in the end. The chain recombines TRBV10-3 with TRBJ2-7; TRBD1 matches 7 bases. CDR1 and CDR2 from the germline V gene are ENHRY and SYGVKD. The CDR3 has 14 residues. J lost 0 bases, V lost 6 bases, and 5 bases had no gene match. The sequenced CDR3 bases are TGTGCCATCAGATCGGGACAGAGCTCCTACGAG. It specifies CAIRSGQSSYE. The full CDR3 protein reads CAIRSGQSSYEQYF.

This clone showed up many times. The read finishes 3 residues shy of the CDR3 end, and the germline J gene is used to complete it. The rearrangement uses TRBV7-2 and TRBJ1-6, with D perhaps TRBD1 (6 bases). V was shortened by 5 bases and J by 9 bases, with 11 bases between the two germline ends. The CDR3 length is 13 residues. From germline, CDR1 is SGHTA and CDR2 FQGNSA. The CDR3 DNA, read in part, is TGTGCCAGCAGCCAGGTAGGGGGTTCACCC. Translating it yields CASSQVGGSP. The CDR3, in full, reads CASSQVGGSPLHF.

Ten or more counts support this clone. Coverage ceases 3 residues before the CDR3 finishes, and the germline J gene fills in the end. The chain employs TRBV20-1 and TRBJ2-1; TRBD2 aligns across 8 bases. The CDR3 consists of 16 residues. Trimming took 3 bases from V and 0 from J; bases not matched to a gene: 7. Per germline, CDR1 DFQATT and CDR2 SNEGSKA (reference sequence). The sequenced part of the CDR3 DNA is TGCAGTGCTAGTTCTAGCGGGTTCGACTCCTACAATGAG. It is translated as CSASSSGFDSYNE. The CDR3, in full, reads CSASSSGFDSYNEQFF.

This clone showed up many times. The sequenced fragment ends 3 residues before the CDR3 boundary, so the rest is inferred from the germline J gene. The V call is TRBV5-1, the J call TRBJ1-2; D possibly corresponds to TRBD1 (6 bases). The CDR3 is 16 residues long. The germline V and J ends were trimmed by 4 bases and 0 bases, with 16 bases remaining between them. The germline gives CDR1 SGHRS, CDR2 YFSETQ. The CDR3 sequence is CASSAGAGDTNYGYTF. The part of the CDR3 DNA that was read is TGCGCCAGCAGCGCAGGGGCGGGGGATACTAACTATGGC. Full variable domain (rest looked up from reference TRBV5-1 and TRBJ1-2): KAGVTQTPRYLIKTRGQQVTLSCSPISGHRSVSWYQQTPGQGLQFLFEYFSETQRNKGNFPGRFSGRQFSNSRSEMNVSTLELGDSALYLCASSAGAGDTNYGYTFGSGTRLTVV.

This clone was seen at least ten times. The read gets to within 3 residues of the CDR3 end, and the germline J gene fills in the rest. The chain is built from TRBV7-9 and TRBJ1-2; 7 bases align to TRBD1. Per the germline V gene, CDR1 is SEHNR and CDR2 is FQNEAQ (reference sequence). This CDR3 region has 15 residues. The CDR3 DNA, read in part, is TGTGCCAGCAGCACTGACGGGGTGAGGGGGCAAGGC. It yields the protein CASSTDGVRGQG. The whole CDR3 protein is CASSTDGVRGQGYTF.

This clone has ten or more counts. The read comes to an end 3 residues before the CDR3 does, leaving the germline J gene to fill in the end. The chain carries TRBV6-2 or TRBV6-3 and TRBJ2-7, with TRBD2 as a possible D gene (6 bases). The CDR3 length is 16 residues. Trimming took off 4 bases at V and 4 bases at J, with 20 bases between the two ends. CDR1 is MNHEY, CDR2 SVGEGT, per germline. The CDR3 DNA, read in part, is TGTGCCAGCAGTTCCTCTATAGCGGAAGGCGTGTACGAG. Encoded protein: CASSSSIAEGVYE. The entire CDR3 sequence reads CASSSSIAEGVYEQYF.

This clone appeared a few times. The observed sequence ends 3 residues before the CDR3 terminus, with the missing tail filled in from the germline J gene. The chain has TRBV19 and TRBJ2-7; 7 nucleotides line up with TRBD1. The V gene's germline CDR1 is LNHDA and CDR2 SQIVND (reference sequence). The CDR3 is 14 amino acids. The trim removed 4 bases at V and 2 bases at J, leaving 5 bases unmatched. The CDR3 bases that were read are TGTGCCAGTAGTAGAGACAGGGCGGCCTACGAG. Amino acid sequence: CASSRDRAAYE. The entire CDR3 reads CASSRDRAAYEQYF. Using reference TRBV19 and TRBJ2-7 for the parts outside the CDR3, the full variable domain is DGGITQSPKYLFRKEGQNVTLSCEQNLNHDAMYWYRQDPGQGLRLIYYSQIVNDFQKGDIAEGYSVSREKKESFPLTVTSAQKNPTAFYLCASSRDRAAYEQYFGPGTRLTVT.